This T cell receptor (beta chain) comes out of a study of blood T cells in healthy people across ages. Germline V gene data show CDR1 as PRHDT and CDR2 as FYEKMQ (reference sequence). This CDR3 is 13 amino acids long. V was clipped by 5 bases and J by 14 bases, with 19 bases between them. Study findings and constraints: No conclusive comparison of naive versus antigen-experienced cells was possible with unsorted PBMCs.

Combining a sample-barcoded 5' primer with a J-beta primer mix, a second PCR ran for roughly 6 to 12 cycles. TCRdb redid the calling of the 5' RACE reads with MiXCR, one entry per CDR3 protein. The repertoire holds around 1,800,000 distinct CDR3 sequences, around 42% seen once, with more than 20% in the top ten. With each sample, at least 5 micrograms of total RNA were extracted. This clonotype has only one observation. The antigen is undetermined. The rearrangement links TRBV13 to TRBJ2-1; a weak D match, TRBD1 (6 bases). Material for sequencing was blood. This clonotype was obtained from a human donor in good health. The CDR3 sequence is CASSPTGLNIEFF. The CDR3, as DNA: TGTGCCAGCAGCCCAACAGGGTTAAATATCGAGTTCTTC.